This entry lists 19 T cell receptor beta chains sequenced from one sample in a study of radiotherapy plus CTLA-4 blockade in lung cancer. TCRdb's table, derived via immunoSEQ multiplex PCR, lists solely in-frame clones and lacks some. This sample has some 100,000 clones, with roughly 74% found just once. The sample in question was peripheral blood, obtained from a patient treated with radiotherapy plus ipilimumab. These TCRs come from a human donor with non-small cell lung cancer who had a partial response to radiotherapy plus ipilimumab.

V and J are TRBV5-6 and TRBJ2-6; D is perhaps TRBD1 (5 bases). Per germline, CDR1 SGHDT and CDR2 YYEEEE. Trimming cost V 0 bases and J 11 bases, with 15 bases left between them. The CDR3 sequence is 15 residues long. The CDR3: CASSLGQGGADVLTF. CDR3 bases: TGTGCCAGCAGCTTGGGGCAGGGTGGAGCCGACGTCCTGACTTTC.

The chain joins TRBV5-1 to TRBJ1-2; 9 positions match TRBD1. The CDR3 loop spans 15 amino acids. The V segment lost 4 bases and the J segment 8 bases; nucleotides outside the gene matches: 12. Looked up from germline, CDR1 is SGHRS and CDR2 is YFSETQ. The CDR3 nucleotides read TGCGCCAGCAGCGATCAGGGACAGGGAATAAGCGGCTACACCTTC. Amino acid sequence: CASSDQGQGISGYTF.

This chain links TRBV28 with TRBJ1-1; D ambiguous. This CDR3 contains 12 residues. Trimming stripped 5 bases from V and 8 bases from J, with 12 bases between. CDR1 MDHEN and CDR2 SYDVKM come from the germline V gene. CDR3 in amino acids: CASSQPPREAFF. CDR3 nucleotide sequence: TGTGCCAGCAGTCAACCGCCCCGGGAAGCTTTCTTT.

In its sample, this clone was seen a few times. The rearrangement joins TRBV2 to TRBJ1-1; D is possibly TRBD1 (6 bases). Germline V gene sequence: CDR1 SNHLY, CDR2 FYNNEI. The CDR3 totals 14 residues. V was shortened by 6 bases and J by 1 base, with 12 bases between the two germline ends. The CDR3 coding sequence is TGTGCCAGCAGACCAACACAGGGGAACACTGAAGCTTTCTTT. Its translation: CASRPTQGNTEAFF.

This clone was seen only a few times. This chain uses TRBV7-9 with TRBJ2-7, with 11 bases lining up with TRBD2. Germline V gives CDR1 SEHNR, CDR2 FQNEAQ (reference sequence). The CDR3 covers 16 residues. V lost 1 base to trimming and J lost 4 bases; unmatched junction nucleotides: 6. The CDR3, as DNA: TGTGCCAGCAGCTTAGTGAGGGCTAGCGGGAGGTACGAGCAGTACTTC. This codes for CASSLVRASGRYEQYF.

The chain combines TRBV6-6 with TRBJ2-7; D is possibly TRBD2 (5 bases). V lost 4 bases to trimming and J lost 0 bases, with 10 bases between them. The length of the CDR3 is 14 residues. CDR1 and CDR2 (germline): MNHNY, SVGAGI (reference sequence). CDR3 residues: CASSSTGNSYEQYF. CDR3 in DNA: TGTGCCAGCAGTTCGACGGGAAACTCCTACGAGCAGTACTTC.

As for this clone: A read error may account for a junction end that differs from germline. This chain uses TRBV28 with TRBJ2-7; 10 nucleotides agree with TRBD2. Germline V gives CDR1 MDHEN, CDR2 SYDVKM. There are 13 residues in the CDR3. This CDR3 is CASSVHLAGVLTF. CDR3 sequence (DNA): TGTGCCAGCAGTGTCCACCTAGCGGGAGTCCTCACCTTC.

This clone was detected once. The chain joins TRBV29-1 to TRBJ1-2; tentative D call: TRBD1 (6 bases). V lost 6 bases and J lost 8, with 22 bases in between. The germline V gene has CDR1 SQVTM and CDR2 ANQGSEA. The CDR3 runs 14 residues. CDR3 in amino acids: CSVPLTAGDEGYTF. The CDR3 nucleotides read TGCAGCGTCCCGCTGACCGCAGGGGATGAAGGCTACACCTTC. Filled out from reference TRBV29-1 and TRBJ1-2, the complete variable domain reads SAVISQKPSRDICQRGTSLTIQCQVDSQVTMMFWYRQQPGQSLTLIATANQGSEATYESGFVIDKFPISRPNLTFSTLTVSNMSPEDSSIYLCSVPLTAGDEGYTFGSGTRLTVV.

The chain links TRBV7-8 to TRBJ1-2, with D possibly matching TRBD1 (6 bases). Trimming removed 1 base at V and 4 bases at J, with 16 bases between. CDR1 is SGHVS, CDR2 FQNEAQ, per germline. CDR3 length equals 16 residues. The CDR3 loop is CASSLELGAVGYGYTF. The CDR3 nucleotides are TGTGCCAGCAGCTTAGAATTGGGGGCAGTCGGCTATGGCTACACCTTC.

V is TRBV6-1 and J is TRBJ2-7; TRBD2 might be the D (6 bases). Trimming pared 3 bases from V and 4 bases from J, leaving 16 bases between. Germline V gene lookup returns CDR1 MNHNS and CDR2 SASEGT. The CDR3 extends over 15 amino acids. Written as DNA, the CDR3 is TGTGCCAGCAGTGATGCGGGACCTCCTCGTTACGAGCAGTACGTC. Translation gives CASSDAGPPRYEQYV.

Concerning this clone itself: One end of the junction is discordant with germline, which a read error may explain. The V and J genes are TRBV7-7 and TRBJ2-5; 10 bases fit TRBD2. Germline V gives CDR1 SSHAT, CDR2 FNYEAQ (reference sequence). CDR3 length: 14 residues. The CDR3 protein is CASSAGLAVETQYF. The CDR3 nucleotides are TGTGCTAGCAGCGCAGGACTAGCGGTGGAGACCCAGTACTTC. The whole variable domain, remainder taken from reference TRBV7-7 and TRBJ2-5, is GAGVSQSPRYKVTKRGQDVTLRCDPISSHATLYWYQQALGQGPEFLTYFNYEAQPDKSGLPSDRFSAERPEGSISTLTIQRTEQRDSAMYRCASSAGLAVETQYFGPGTRLLVL.

This sequence joins TRBV2 and TRBJ2-2, with no clear D. The V end lost 5 bases, the J end lost 9 bases, and 13 bases lay between the germline ends. Looked up from germline, CDR1 is SNHLY and CDR2 is FYNNEI. The CDR3 runs 13 residues. CDR3 amino acids: CASSHSASRELFF. For the CDR3, the DNA is TGTGCCAGCAGTCATTCCGCGTCCCGGGAGCTGTTTTTT.

The chain recombines TRBV29-1 with TRBJ2-2, with D perhaps matching TRBD1 (6 bases). Deletions cut 4 bases from V and 4 bases from J, with 13 bases between. Germline CDR1 SQVTM, CDR2 ANQGSEA. This CDR3 has 14 amino acids. The CDR3 bases are TGCAGCGTTGCCCACTCAGGGGTCACCGGGGAGCTGTTTTTT. Amino acid sequence: CSVAHSGVTGELFF.

As concerns this clone: No conserved phenylalanine or tryptophan is present at the end of the CDR3, so a read error is the likely explanation. The rearrangement joins TRBV28 to TRBJ1-1, with 7 bases identical to TRBD1. The germline V gene has CDR1 MDHEN and CDR2 SYDVKM. The ends lost 8 bases at V and 1 base at J; junction bases unmatched: 10. The CDR3 totals 15 residues. The CDR3 sequence is CASYFRGLGNTEAFL. The CDR3 nucleotides read TGTGCCAGCTACTTTAGGGGGCTTGGGAACACTGAAGCTTTCCTT.

The rearrangement uses TRBV2 and TRBJ1-2, with 11 positions matching TRBD1. The V and J ends lost 5 bases and 7 bases, in that order; junction bases with no gene match: 3. Germline CDR1 is SNHLY and CDR2 is FYNNEI. The CDR3 is 13 amino acids. CDR3: CASSRTGGVGYTF. DNA for the CDR3: TGTGCCAGCAGTCGGACAGGGGGCGTTGGCTACACCTTC.

The chain is built from TRBV27 and TRBJ1-5, with D possibly matching TRBD1 (6 bases). The CDR3 sequence is 15 residues long. V was trimmed by 6 bases and J by 1 base, leaving 13 bases between them. Germline V CDR1 and CDR2: MNHEY, SMNVEV (reference sequence). Here the CDR3 DNA reads TGTGCCAGCAGACCGACAGGAGGAAGCAATCAGCCCCAGCATTTT. The encoded protein is CASRPTGGSNQPQHF.

This sequence joins TRBV7-9 and TRBJ2-7, with TRBD2 matching 9 bases. This CDR3 is 15 amino acids long. Looked up from germline, CDR1 is SEHNR and CDR2 is FQNEAQ (reference sequence). V was pared by 3 bases and J by 3 bases, with 6 bases of the junction left unmatched. CDR3 amino acids: CASSFSVAGVYEQYF. The CDR3 nucleotides are TGTGCCAGCAGCTTTTCGGTAGCGGGAGTCTACGAGCAGTACTTC.

The chain links TRBV28 to TRBJ2-7; tentative D call: TRBD1 (6 bases). The CDR3 covers 12 residues. V shed 5 bases and J shed 4 bases, with 9 bases lying between them. CDR1 and CDR2 from the germline V gene are MDHEN and SYDVKM. CDR3 nucleotides: TGTGCCAGCAGTCCGGACAGATACGAGCAGTACGTC. Protein product: CASSPDRYEQYV.

With respect to this clone: The junction does not match germline at one end; this may be a read error. This sequence joins TRBV6-6 and TRBJ1-2; no reliable D call. Germline CDR1 is MNHNY and CDR2 is SVGAGI (reference sequence). The CDR3 has 14 amino acids. In nucleotides, the CDR3 is TGTGCCAGCACCCAGATGGGGAAAGACTATGGCTGCACCTTC. Its translation: CASTQMGKDYGCTF.